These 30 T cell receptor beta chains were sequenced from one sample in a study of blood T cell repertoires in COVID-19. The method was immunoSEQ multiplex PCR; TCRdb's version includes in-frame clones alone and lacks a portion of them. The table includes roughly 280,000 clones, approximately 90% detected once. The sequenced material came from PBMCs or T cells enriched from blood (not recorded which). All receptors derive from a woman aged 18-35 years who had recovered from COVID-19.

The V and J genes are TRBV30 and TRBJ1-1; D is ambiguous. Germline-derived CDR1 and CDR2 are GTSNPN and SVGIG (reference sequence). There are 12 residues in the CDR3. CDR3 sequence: CARGRPRAEAFF. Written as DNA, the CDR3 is TGTGCGCGCGGGCGGCCCCGGGCTGAAGCTTTCTTT. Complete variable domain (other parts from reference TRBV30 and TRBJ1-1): SQTIHQWPATLVQPVGSPLSLECTVEGTSNPNLYWYRQAAGRGLQLLFYSVGIGQISSEVPQNLSASRPQDRQFILSSKKLLLSDSGFYLCARGRPRAEAFFGQGTRLTVV.

The CDR3 sequence: CASSLGGQANEKLFF. CDR3 DNA sequence: TGTGCCAGCAGTTTGGGGGGACAGGCTAATGAAAAACTGTTTTTT. The chain has TRBV28 and TRBJ1-4; 8 nucleotides align to TRBD1. Unmatched junction bases numbered 3, after V lost 3 bases and J lost 3 bases. Germline CDR1 and CDR2: MDHEN and SYDVKM. CDR3 size: 15 residues.

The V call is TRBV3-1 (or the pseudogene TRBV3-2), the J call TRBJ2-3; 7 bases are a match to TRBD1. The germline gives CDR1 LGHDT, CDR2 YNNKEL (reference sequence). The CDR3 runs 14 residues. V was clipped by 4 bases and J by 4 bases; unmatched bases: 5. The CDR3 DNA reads TGTGCCAGCAGCCGACTGACAGGGTCAGATACGCAGTATTTT. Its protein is CASSRLTGSDTQYF.

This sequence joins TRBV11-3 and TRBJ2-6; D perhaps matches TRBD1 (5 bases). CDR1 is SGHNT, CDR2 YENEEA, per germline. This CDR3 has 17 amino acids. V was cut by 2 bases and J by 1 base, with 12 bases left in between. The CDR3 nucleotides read TGTGCCAGCAGCTTAAGCCAGGGTAGATCTGGGGCCAACGTCCTGACTTTC. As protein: CASSLSQGRSGANVLTF.

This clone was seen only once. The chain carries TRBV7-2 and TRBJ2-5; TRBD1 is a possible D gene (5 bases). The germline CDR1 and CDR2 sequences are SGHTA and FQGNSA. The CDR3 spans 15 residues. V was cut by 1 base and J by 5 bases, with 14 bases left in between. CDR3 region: CASSLDPRPGETQYF. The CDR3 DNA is TGTGCCAGCAGCTTAGACCCCCGACCAGGGGAGACCCAGTACTTC.

The CDR3 reads CASSLTGRNYEQYF. The CDR3 DNA sequence: TGTGCCAGCAGCTTAACTGGGCGAAACTACGAGCAGTACTTC. J is TRBJ2-7 and V is TRBV7-2, with D hard to call. Germline V gene lookup returns CDR1 SGHTA and CDR2 FQGNSA. The germline V and J ends were trimmed by 2 bases and 3 bases, with 11 bases remaining between them. This CDR3 has 14 amino acids.

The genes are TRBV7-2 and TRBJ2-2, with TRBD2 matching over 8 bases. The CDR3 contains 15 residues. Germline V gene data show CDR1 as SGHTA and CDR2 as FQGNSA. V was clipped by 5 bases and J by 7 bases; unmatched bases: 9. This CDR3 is CASSPRRGDNGELFF. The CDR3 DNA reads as TGTGCCAGCAGCCCGAGGCGGGGGGATAACGGGGAGCTGTTTTTT.

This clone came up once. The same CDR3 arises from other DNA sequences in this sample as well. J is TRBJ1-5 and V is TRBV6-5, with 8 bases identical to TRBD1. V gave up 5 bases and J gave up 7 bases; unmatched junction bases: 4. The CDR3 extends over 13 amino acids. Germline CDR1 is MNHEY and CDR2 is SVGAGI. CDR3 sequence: CASSRDRGQPQHF. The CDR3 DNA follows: TGTGCCAGCAGTCGAGACAGGGGACAGCCCCAGCATTTT.

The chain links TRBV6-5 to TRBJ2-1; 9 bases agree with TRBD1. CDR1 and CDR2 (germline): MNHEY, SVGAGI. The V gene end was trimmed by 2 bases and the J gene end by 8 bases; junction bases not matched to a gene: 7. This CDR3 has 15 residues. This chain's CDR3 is CASSYRTGVLDEQFF. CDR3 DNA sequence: TGTGCCAGCAGTTACAGGACAGGGGTCTTGGATGAGCAGTTCTTC.

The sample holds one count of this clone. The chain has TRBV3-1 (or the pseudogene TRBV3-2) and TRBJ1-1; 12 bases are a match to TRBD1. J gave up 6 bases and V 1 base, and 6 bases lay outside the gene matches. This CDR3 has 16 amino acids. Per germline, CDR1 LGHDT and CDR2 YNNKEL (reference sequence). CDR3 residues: CASSQVGGQGAPEAFF. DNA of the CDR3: TGTGCCAGCAGCCAAGTCGGGGGACAGGGGGCCCCTGAAGCTTTCTTT.

The CDR3 bases are TGTGCCAGCAGTGATGGCAGGATTCCGAAACACACCTTC. This translates into CASSDGRIPKHTF. V gene TRBV6-1 combines with J gene TRBJ1-2; unclear D gene. Germline V lookup: CDR1 MNHNS, CDR2 SASEGT. Trimming pared 3 bases from V and 12 bases from J, leaving 17 bases between. The CDR3 consists of 13 residues.

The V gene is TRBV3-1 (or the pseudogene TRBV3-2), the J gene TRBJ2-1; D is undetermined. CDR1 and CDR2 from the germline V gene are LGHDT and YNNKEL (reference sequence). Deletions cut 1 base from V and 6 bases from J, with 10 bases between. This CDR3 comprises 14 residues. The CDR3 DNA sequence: TGTGCCAGCAGCCAAGGGCCTTTTCTCAATGAGCAGTTCTTC. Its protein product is CASSQGPFLNEQFF.

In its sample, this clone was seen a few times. The CDR3 sequence: CASSYSTGNYGYTF. The CDR3 nucleotides read TGTGCCAGCAGTTACTCGACTGGTAACTATGGCTACACCTTC. This chain uses TRBV6-5 with TRBJ1-2; no clear D. Trimming cost V 0 bases and J 1 base, with 6 bases left between them. This CDR3 is 14 amino acids long. The germline V gene has CDR1 MNHEY and CDR2 SVGAGI.

The CDR3 DNA follows: TGTGCCAGCAGCTGGGACGGGACAATCACAGATACGCAGTATTTT. Translation gives CASSWDGTITDTQYF. The gene calls are TRBV7-9 and TRBJ2-3, with D perhaps TRBD1 (6 bases). This CDR3 comprises 15 residues. With 4 bases removed from V and 2 bases from J, the gap between germline ends came to 13 bases. Germline CDR1 is SEHNR and CDR2 is FQNEAQ (reference sequence).

The CDR3, as DNA: TGTGCCAGCAGCTTAGGGGGGGAATCGGATACGCAGTATTTT. Protein product: CASSLGGESDTQYF. The rearrangement joins TRBV7-9 to TRBJ2-3; possibly TRBD2 for D (6 bases). The germline V gene encodes CDR1 SEHNR and CDR2 FQNEAQ (reference sequence). Trimming removed 1 base from V and 6 bases from J, with 11 bases in between. The CDR3 has 14 amino acids.

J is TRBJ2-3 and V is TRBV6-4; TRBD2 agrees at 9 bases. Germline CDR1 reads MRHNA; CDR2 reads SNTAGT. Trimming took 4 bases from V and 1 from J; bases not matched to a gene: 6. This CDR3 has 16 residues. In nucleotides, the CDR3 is TGTGCCAGCAGTGGCGGAGCGGGGGGCGGCACAGATACGCAGTATTTT. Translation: CASSGGAGGGTDTQYF.

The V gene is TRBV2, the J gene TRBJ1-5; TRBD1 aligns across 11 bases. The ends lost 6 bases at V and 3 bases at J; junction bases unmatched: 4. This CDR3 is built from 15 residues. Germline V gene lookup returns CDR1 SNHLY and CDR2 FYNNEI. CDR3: CASRLGQGVNQPQHF. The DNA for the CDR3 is TGTGCCAGCAGACTGGGACAGGGGGTCAATCAGCCCCAGCATTTT.

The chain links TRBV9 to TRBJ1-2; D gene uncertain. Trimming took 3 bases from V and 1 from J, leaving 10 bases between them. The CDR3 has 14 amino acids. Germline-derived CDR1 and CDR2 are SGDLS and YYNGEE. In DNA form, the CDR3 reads TGTGCCAGCAGCGGCTTGACGGGTAACTATGGCTACACCTTC. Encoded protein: CASSGLTGNYGYTF.

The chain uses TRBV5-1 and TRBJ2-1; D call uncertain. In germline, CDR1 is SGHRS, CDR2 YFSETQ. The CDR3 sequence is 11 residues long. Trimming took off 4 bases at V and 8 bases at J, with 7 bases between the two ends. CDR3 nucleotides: TGCGCCAGCAGCATAGGAGATGAGCAGTTCTTC. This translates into CASSIGDEQFF.

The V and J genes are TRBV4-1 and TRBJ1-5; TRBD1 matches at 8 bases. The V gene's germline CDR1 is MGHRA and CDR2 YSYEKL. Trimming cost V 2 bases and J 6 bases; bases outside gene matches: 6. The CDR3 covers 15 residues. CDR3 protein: CASSQTWTGTQPQHF. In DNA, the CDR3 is TGCGCCAGCAGCCAAACTTGGACAGGGACTCAGCCCCAGCATTTT.

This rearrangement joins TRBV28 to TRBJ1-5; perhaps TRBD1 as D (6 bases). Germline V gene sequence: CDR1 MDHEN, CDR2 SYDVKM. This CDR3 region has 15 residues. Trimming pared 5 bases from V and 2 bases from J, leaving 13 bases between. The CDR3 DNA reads TGTGCCAGCAGTCCTACAGGGATCGGCAATCAGCCCCAGCATTTT. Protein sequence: CASSPTGIGNQPQHF.

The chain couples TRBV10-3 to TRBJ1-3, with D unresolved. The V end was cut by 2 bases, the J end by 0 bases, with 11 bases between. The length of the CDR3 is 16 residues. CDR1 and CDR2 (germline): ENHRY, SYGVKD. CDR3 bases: TGTGCCATCAGTGAGCGCTCCAGTACCTCTGGAAACACCATATATTTT. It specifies CAISERSSTSGNTIYF.

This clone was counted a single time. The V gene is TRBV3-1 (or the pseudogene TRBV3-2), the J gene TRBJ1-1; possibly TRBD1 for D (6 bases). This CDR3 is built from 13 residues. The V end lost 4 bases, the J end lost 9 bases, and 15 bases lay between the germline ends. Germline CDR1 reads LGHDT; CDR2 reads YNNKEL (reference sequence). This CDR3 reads CASSPSRGPKAFF. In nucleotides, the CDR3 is TGTGCCAGCAGCCCCTCCAGGGGCCCAAAAGCTTTCTTT.

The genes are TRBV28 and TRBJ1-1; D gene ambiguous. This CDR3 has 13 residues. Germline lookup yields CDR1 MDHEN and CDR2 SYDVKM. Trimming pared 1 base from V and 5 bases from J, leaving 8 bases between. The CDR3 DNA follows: TGTGCCAGCAGTTTATCTGCCGGGACTGAAGCTTTCTTT. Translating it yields CASSLSAGTEAFF.

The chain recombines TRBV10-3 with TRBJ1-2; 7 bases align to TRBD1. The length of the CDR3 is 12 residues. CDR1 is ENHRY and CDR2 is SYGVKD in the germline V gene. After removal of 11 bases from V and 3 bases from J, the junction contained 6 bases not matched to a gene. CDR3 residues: CASRDSYYGYTF. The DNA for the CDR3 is TGTGCCTCCCGGGACAGCTACTATGGCTACACCTTC.

The CDR3 loop reads CASSSGTSGVVLQETQYF. The CDR3 bases are TGTGCCAGCAGTTCCGGGACTAGCGGGGTTGTCCTCCAAGAGACCCAGTACTTC. The chain has TRBV27 and TRBJ2-5, with 13 nucleotides matching TRBD2. The CDR3 sequence is 18 residues long. CDR1 is MNHEY, CDR2 SMNVEV, per germline (reference sequence). Trimming cost V 4 bases and J 1 base; bases outside gene matches: 9.

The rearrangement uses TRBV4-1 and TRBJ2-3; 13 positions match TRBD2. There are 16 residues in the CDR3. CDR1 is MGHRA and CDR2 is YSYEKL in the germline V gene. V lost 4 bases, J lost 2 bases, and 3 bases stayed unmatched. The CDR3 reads CASSPTSGGDTDTQYF. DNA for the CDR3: TGCGCCAGCAGCCCCACTAGCGGGGGGGACACAGATACGCAGTATTTT.

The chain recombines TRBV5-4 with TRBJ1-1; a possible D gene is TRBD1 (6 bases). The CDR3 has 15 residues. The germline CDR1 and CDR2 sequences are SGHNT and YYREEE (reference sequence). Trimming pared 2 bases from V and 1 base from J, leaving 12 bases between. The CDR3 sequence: CASSLIGQPNTEAFF. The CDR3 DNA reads TGTGCCAGCAGCTTAATTGGACAGCCGAACACTGAAGCTTTCTTT.

The CDR3 region is CSAERDYGYTF. The CDR3 coding sequence is TGCAGTGCTGAGAGAGACTATGGCTACACCTTC. The V gene is TRBV20-1, the J gene TRBJ1-2; D unclear. The CDR3 is made up of 11 amino acids. V dropped 5 bases and J dropped 3 bases, with 7 bases sitting between them. The germline CDR1 and CDR2 sequences are DFQATT and SNEGSKA (reference sequence).

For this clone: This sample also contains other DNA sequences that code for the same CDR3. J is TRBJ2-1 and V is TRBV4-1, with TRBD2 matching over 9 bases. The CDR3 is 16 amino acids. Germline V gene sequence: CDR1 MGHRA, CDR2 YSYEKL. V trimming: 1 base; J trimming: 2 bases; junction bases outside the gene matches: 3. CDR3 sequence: CASSQGAGGPYNEQFF. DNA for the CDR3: TGCGCCAGCAGCCAAGGGGCGGGGGGGCCCTACAATGAGCAGTTCTTC.